The clone carrying this T cell receptor beta chain has at least ten counts. The antigen is not known. This entry comes from a study of human T cells and chemical hapten exposure. CDR1 is SGHTA, CDR2 FQGTGA, per germline. V lost 5 bases to trimming and J lost 2 bases, with 15 bases between them. CDR3 length: 15 residues. A single record per CDR3 protein comes from TCRdb applying MiXCR to the RACE reads. The data contain tens of thousands of distinct CDR3 sequences, nearly 10% of them singletons. Overall study findings and caveats: Among TCRs, those above 1 in 1000 frequency were unaffected by DPC sensitization.

Time point here: pre-sensitization, week 0. Specified treatment: therapeutic diphenylcyclopropenone sensitization with weekly scalp DPC. In every case, blood was obtained before the patch test was applied. The J gene is TRBJ2-5, the V gene TRBV7-3; no reliable D call. The material sequenced was whole blood, taken in connection with sensitization to the hapten diphenylcyclopropenone (DPC). The TCR comes from a woman aged 40 to 49 with alopecia areata. Some clones in this sample may be carry-over from other donors' samples. The CDR3 region has the DNA TGTGCCAGCAGCCCCACAAGTGGGGTTCAAGAGACCCAGTACTTC. Its protein product is CASSPTSGVQETQYF. Full variable domain (missing parts from reference TRBV7-3 and TRBJ2-5): GAGVSQTPSNKVTEKGKYVELRCDPISGHTALYWYRQSLGQGPEFLIYFQGTGAADDSGLPNDRFFAVRPEGSVSTLKIQRTERGDSAVYLCASSPTSGVQETQYFGPGTRLLVL.